The TCR beta chain under discussion was sequenced for a study of cytomegalovirus exposure and HLA in healthy donors. Findings of the study overall: Earlier analysis yielded a pattern in which most TCR beta V segments were productive about 90% or about 30% of the time. Rare TCR sequences predominated, though certain public TCRs were found in many donors. Association of a missense DCLRE1C variant with TCR beta V- and J-gene trimming was reported in a later analysis.

Concerning this clone itself: The antigen is undetermined.

13 Jbeta primers and 60 Vbeta primers were used for the PCR. Sequencing used immunoSEQ multiplex PCR; TCRdb keeps in-frame clones, though not all of them. The sample lists around 100,000 clones, over 65% seen once, with around 2.3% in the top ten. From germline, CDR1 is MNHNS and CDR2 SASEGT. This CDR3 contains 14 residues. The V end was cut by 3 bases, the J end by 7 bases, with 13 bases between. The clonotype comes from a young woman in good health and CMV-seronegative. The chain has TRBV6-1 and TRBJ1-3, with D unclear. The source material was PBMCs. DNA of the CDR3: TGTGCCAGCAGTGACGGGTCCCGGTTTAACACCATATATTTT. Translated: CASSDGSRFNTIYF.